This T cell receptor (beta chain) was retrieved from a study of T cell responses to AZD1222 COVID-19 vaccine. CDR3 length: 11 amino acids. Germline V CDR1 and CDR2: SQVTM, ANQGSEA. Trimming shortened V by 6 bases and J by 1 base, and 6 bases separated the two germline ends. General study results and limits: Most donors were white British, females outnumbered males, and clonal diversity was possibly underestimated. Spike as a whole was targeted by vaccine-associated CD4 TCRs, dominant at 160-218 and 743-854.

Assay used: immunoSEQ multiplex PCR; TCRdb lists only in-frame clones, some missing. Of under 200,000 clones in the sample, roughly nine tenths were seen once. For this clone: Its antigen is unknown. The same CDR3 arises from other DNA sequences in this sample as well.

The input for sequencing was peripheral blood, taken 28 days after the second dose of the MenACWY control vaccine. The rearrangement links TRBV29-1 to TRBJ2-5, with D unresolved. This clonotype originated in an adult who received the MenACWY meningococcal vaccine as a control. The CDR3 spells CSVRPQETQYF. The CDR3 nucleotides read TGCAGCGTGCGGCCCCAAGAGACCCAGTACTTC.